The clone carrying this T cell receptor beta chain was detected ten times or more. Its antigen is not known. These data are taken from a study of blood T cells in healthy people across ages. After removal of 5 bases from V and 1 base from J, the junction contained 4 bases not matched to a gene. The CDR3 totals 17 residues. Using a J-beta primer mix together with a sample-barcoded 5' primer, a second PCR was run for about 6 to 11 cycles. TCRdb used MiXCR to reprocess the 5' RACE reads, holding one entry per CDR3 protein. The sample carries around 990,000 distinct CDR3 sequences, 35% to 45% recorded once. The study, taken as a whole, reports: Estimated diversity that came from one million T cells was considered an underestimate.

The source is a man in his late teens or twenties in good health. Sequencing was done on a sample of blood. The rearrangement joins TRBV12-3 or TRBV12-4 to TRBJ2-1; 14 bases line up with TRBD2. The CDR3 region is CASSPGLAGGSYNEQFF. CDR3 bases: TGTGCCAGCAGTCCTGGACTAGCGGGGGGTTCCTACAATGAGCAGTTCTTC.